The clone carrying this T cell receptor (beta chain) was detected ten times or more. Its antigen remains unknown. With 3 bases removed from V and 2 bases from J, the gap between germline ends came to 8 bases. The CDR3 consists of 14 residues. The germline CDR1 and CDR2 sequences are SEHNR and FQNEAQ (reference sequence). These data belong to a study of read filtering for tumor transcriptome and immune sequencing. Study context: Transcriptome libraries were built from DNase-treated RNA. RNA-seq yielded only about 75 to 1273 TCR reads, IR-seq about 3.5 to 10.27 million.

Overall study findings and caveats: Without single-read clonotypes, shared clonotype proportions correlated more between IR-seq and RNA-seq. Sorted CD138-negative bone marrow cells were not purified T cells.

Molecular barcoded adaptors covering alpha/delta and beta/gamma chains were used on roughly 370 ng RNA. Using its own MiXCR run on the reads, TCRdb lists one record per CDR3 protein. The repertoire includes some 120,000 distinct CDR3 sequences, approximately 12% of them detected once, and about 10% sits in the top ten. This TCR derives from a donor at least 40 years old with multiple myeloma. J is TRBJ2-1 and V is TRBV7-9; D possibly corresponds to TRBD2 (5 bases). The sequenced material came from a population of CD138-negative cells sorted from bone marrow. The CDR3 nucleotides are TGTGCCAGCAGCTTCCGGGATCCCTACAATGAGCAGTTCTTC. It codes for CASSFRDPYNEQFF.